Sequencing of this T cell receptor (beta chain) was carried out in a study of control samples from healthy donors and cancer patients. Sequencing used immunoSEQ multiplex PCR; TCRdb keeps in-frame clones, though not all of them. This sample carries some 160,000 clones, approximately 93% of them seen once, and the ten largest clones take more than 8%. Germline CDR1 WSHSY, CDR2 SAAADI. The CDR3 totals 17 residues. The V end was cut by 4 bases, the J end by 5 bases, with 22 bases between. Sequencing was performed on blood. The V and J genes are TRBV10-2 and TRBJ2-3, with D possibly being TRBD2 (6 bases). This TCR was recovered from a woman between 35 and 50 years old in good health. CDR3 coding DNA: TGCGCCAGCAGTGCTTCGAGGGCTAGCGATGGGGGAGATACGCAGTATTTT. It specifies CASSASRASDGGDTQYF.